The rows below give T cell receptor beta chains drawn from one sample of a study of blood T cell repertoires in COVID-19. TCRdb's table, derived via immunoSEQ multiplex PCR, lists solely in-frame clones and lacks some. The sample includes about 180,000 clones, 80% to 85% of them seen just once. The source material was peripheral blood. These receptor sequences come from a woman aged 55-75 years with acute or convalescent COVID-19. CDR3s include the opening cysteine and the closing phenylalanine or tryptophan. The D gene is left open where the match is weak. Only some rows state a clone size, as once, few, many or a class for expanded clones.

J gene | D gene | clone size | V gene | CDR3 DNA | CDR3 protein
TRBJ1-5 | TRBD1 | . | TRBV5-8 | TGTGCCAGTAACATAGGACAGGGTATCAATCAGCCCCAGCATTTT | CASNIGQGINQPQHF
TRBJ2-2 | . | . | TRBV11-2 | TGTGCCAGCAGCACAGGGTGGAGAGGTCGCACCGGGGAGCTGTTTTTT | CASSTGWRGRTGELFF
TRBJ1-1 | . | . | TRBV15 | TGTGCCACCAGCAATACCGGGACAAGGAACACTGAAGCTTTCTTT | CATSNTGTRNTEAFF
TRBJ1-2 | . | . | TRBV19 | TGTGCCAGTAGTCCCAGGGTTGACTATGGCTACACCTTC | CASSPRVDYGYTF
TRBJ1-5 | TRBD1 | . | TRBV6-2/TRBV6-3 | TGTGCCAGCAGTAAACAGGGGGCAAGTCAGCCCCAGCATTTT | CASSKQGASQPQHF
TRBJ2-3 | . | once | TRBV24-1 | TGTGCCACAGCCGGGACAAGCACAGATACGCAGTATTTT | CATAGTSTDTQYF
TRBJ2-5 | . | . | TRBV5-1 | TGCGCCAGCAGCTTGGAGGCGGGGTCCGGTGAGACCCAGTACTTC | CASSLEAGSGETQYF
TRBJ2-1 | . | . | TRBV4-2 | TGTGCCAGCAGCCAGAACTCGGGTGACGAGCAGTTCTTC | CASSQNSGDEQFF
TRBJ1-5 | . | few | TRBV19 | TGTGCCAGTAGTATTTCCAGGGATATCCCGTCAAGGGTCGATCAGCCCCAGCATTTT | CASSISRDIPSRVDQPQHF
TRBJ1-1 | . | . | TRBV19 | TGTGCCAGTATGCTCGTATCTAGGAACACTGAAGCTTTCTTT | CASMLVSRNTEAFF
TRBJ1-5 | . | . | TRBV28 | TGTGCCAGCAGGCCAGGGGCCCATAGCAATCAGCCCCAGCATTTT | CASRPGAHSNQPQHF
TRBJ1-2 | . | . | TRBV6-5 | TGTGCCAGCAGCCTACAGGGATATGCCGACTACACCTTC | CASSLQGYADYTF
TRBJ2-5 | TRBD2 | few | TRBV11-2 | TGTGCCAGCAGCTTAGCAGGGACTAAAGAGACCCAGTACTTC | CASSLAGTKETQYF
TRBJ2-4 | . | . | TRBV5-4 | TGTGCCAGCAGCGCCTGGAAGGTTCAGGGAAAAAACATTCAGTACTTC | CASSAWKVQGKNIQYF
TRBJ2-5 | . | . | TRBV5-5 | TGTGCCAGCAGCTTGGACAGGGCCGAGACCCAGTACTTC | CASSLDRAETQYF
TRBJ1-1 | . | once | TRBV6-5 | TGTGCCAGCACCCTAAATACAGGGCGAAACACTGAAGCTTTCTTT | CASTLNTGRNTEAFF
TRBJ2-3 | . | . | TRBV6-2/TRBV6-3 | TGTGCCAGCAGTTACCCGTTCACAGATACGCAGTATTTT | CASSYPFTDTQYF
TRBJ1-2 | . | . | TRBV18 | TGTGCCAGCTCACCAGTAGACAGGCCCAACTATGGCTACACCTTC | CASSPVDRPNYGYTF
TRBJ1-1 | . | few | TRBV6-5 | TGTGCCAGCAGTTGGTCCACGGGACTGAGGCGGACTGAAGCTTTCTTT | CASSWSTGLRRTEAFF
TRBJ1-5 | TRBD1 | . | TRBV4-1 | TGCGCCAGCAGCCAAGTGACAGGGGTTGGCAATCAGCCCCAGCATTTT | CASSQVTGVGNQPQHF
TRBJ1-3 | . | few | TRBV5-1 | TGCGCCAGCAGCTTCAAAGACTCAGGAAACACCATATATTTT | CASSFKDSGNTIYF
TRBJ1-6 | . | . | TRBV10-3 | TGTGCCATCAGTGAAGGGACATCACCCCTCCACTTT | CAISEGTSPLHF
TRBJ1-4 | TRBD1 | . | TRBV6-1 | TGTGCCAGCAGTGAAATAACAGGGGGAACTAATGAAAAACTGTTTTTT | CASSEITGGTNEKLFF
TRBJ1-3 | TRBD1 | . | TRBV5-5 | TGTGCCAGCAGCTTATCCGGGACAGGGACTGGAAACACCATATATTTT | CASSLSGTGTGNTIYF
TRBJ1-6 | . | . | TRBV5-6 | TGTGCCAGCAGCTTTATGGGGGCCGGCGGTTCACCCCTCCACTTT | CASSFMGAGGSPLHF
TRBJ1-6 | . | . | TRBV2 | TGTGCCAGCTCACCGGGAAGGGATTCACCCCTCCACTTT | CASSPGRDSPLHF
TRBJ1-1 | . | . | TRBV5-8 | TGTGCCAGCAGCCCTTATACTGAAGCTTTCTTT | CASSPYTEAFF
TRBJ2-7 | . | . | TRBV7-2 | TGTGCCAGCAGCTTGGTACAGGGTTACTACGAGCAGTACTTC | CASSLVQGYYEQYF
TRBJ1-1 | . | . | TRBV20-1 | TGCAGTGCTATTCGGTGGACTGAAGCTTTCTTT | CSAIRWTEAFF
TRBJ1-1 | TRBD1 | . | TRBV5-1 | TGCGCCAGCAGCTCCTCCGGGACAGGGTCCCCTGAAGCTTTCTTT | CASSSSGTGSPEAFF
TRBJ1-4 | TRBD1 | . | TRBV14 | TGTGCCAGCAGCCTTCGGGACAGGCTGAATGAAAAACTGTTTTTT | CASSLRDRLNEKLFF
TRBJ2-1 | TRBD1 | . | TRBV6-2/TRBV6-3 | TGTGCCAGCAGCCAGAAAGGGACAGGGAAACTCAATGAGCAGTTCTTC | CASSQKGTGKLNEQFF
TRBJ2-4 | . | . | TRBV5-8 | TGTGCCAGCAGCTTGACTGGCAGACTAGCCAAAAACATTCAGTACTTC | CASSLTGRLAKNIQYF
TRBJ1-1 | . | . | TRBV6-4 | TGTGCCAGCAGTCCCAAGGGTGGGGCCCCAAACACTGAAGCTTTCTTT | CASSPKGGAPNTEAFF
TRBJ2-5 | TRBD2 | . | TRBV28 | TGTGCCAGCAGTCCCCTTGGAGCGGGGGAAGAGACCCAGTACTTC | CASSPLGAGEETQYF
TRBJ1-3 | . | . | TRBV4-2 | TGTGCCAGCAGCCAAGACCCTGACACGGGGGGAAACACCATATATTTT | CASSQDPDTGGNTIYF
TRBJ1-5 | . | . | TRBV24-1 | TGTGCCACCAGTGACTCTTCAGGGATGGGCAATCAGCCCCAGCATTTT | CATSDSSGMGNQPQHF
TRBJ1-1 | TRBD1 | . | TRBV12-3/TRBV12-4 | TGTGCCAGCAGTCAACAGCGACAGGGTCGTGCTTTCTTT | CASSQQRQGRAFF
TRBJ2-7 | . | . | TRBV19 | TGTGCCTGTAGTTCTTTCAGGGGATCCTACGAGCAGTACTTC | CACSSFRGSYEQYF
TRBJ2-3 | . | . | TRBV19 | TGTGCCAGTAGTATAGCCCAGTCCCTTACAGATACGCAGTATTTT | CASSIAQSLTDTQYF
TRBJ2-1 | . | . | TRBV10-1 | TGCGCCAGCAGTGAGTCGGGCCCCGGTGAGCAGTTCTTC | CASSESGPGEQFF
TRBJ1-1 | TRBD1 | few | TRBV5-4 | TGTGCCAGTCGACAGGGCCGCTTGAACACTGAAGCTTTCTTT | CASRQGRLNTEAFF
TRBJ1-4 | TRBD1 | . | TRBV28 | TGTGCCAGCAGTTTGGCCCCGCTAGGGACAGGGGCGCTGTTTTTT | CASSLAPLGTGALFF
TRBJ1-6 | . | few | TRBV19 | TGTGCCAGTAGCCCGCCGGGACTAATACATTCACCCCTCCACTTT | CASSPPGLIHSPLHF
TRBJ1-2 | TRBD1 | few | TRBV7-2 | TGTGCCAGCAGCTTAAGACAGGGTGGCTACACCTTC | CASSLRQGGYTF
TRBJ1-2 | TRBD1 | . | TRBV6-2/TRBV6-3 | TGTGCCAGCAGCAAGACAGGGGTCTATGGCTACACCTTC | CASSKTGVYGYTF
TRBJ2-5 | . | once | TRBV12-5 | TGTGCTAGTGGTTTGGACAGTTCCTATCAAGAGACCCAGTACTTC | CASGLDSSYQETQYF
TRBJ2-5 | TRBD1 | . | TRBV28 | TGTGCCAGCAGAGGGACAGGGAGAGAGACCCAGTACTTC | CASRGTGRETQYF
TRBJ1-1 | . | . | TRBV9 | TGTGCCAGCAGCGTAGCATGGAGAACTGAAGCTTTCTTT | CASSVAWRTEAFF
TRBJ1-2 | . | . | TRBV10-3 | TGTGCCATCAGTGAGTCGCAGGGGCGAGATGGCTACACCTTC | CAISESQGRDGYTF
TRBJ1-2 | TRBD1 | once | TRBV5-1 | TGCGCCAGCAGCTTGGAGGGGGACAGGGCCTATGGCTACACCTTC | CASSLEGDRAYGYTF
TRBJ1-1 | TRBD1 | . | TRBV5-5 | TGTGCCAGCAGCCCCCCAGTCCTCGACAGGGGGCAAGAAGCTTTCTTT | CASSPPVLDRGQEAFF
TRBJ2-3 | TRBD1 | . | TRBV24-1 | TGTGCCACCAGTGAGGGTACAGGGGCGGGTACAGATACGCAGTATTTT | CATSEGTGAGTDTQYF
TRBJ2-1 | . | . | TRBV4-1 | TGCGCCAGCAGCCAGCTTTTCGCCCGCGATGAGCAGTTCTTC | CASSQLFARDEQFF
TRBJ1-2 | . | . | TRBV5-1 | TGCGCCAGCAGCTCTATCCAGGGCGGTGATGGCTACACCTTC | CASSSIQGGDGYTF
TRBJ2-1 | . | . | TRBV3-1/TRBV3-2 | TGTGCCAGCAGCCAAGTAGGGGGCGGGGTGGGGTCCTACAATGAGCAGTTCTTC | CASSQVGGGVGSYNEQFF
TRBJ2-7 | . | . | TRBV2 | TGTGCCAGCAGTTCAGGTTACGAGCAGTACTTC | CASSSGYEQYF
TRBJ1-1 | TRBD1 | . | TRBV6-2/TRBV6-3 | TGTGCCAGCAGCCCGGACAGGGGACGGACTGAAGCTTTCTTT | CASSPDRGRTEAFF
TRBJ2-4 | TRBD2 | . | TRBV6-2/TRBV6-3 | TGTGCCAGCAGTAACTTCCCGGGGAGGGAACAAAACCCCAAAAACATTCAGTACTTC | CASSNFPGREQNPKNIQYF
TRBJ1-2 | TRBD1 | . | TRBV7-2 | TGTGCCAGCAGACAAGACAGGGACAGCTATGGCTACACCTTC | CASRQDRDSYGYTF